Here is one T cell receptor beta chain with its context. The target of this receptor is not known. Within one base of it there is no much larger clone, and no base qualities were kept. The sample originates from a study of cytomegalovirus exposure and HLA in healthy donors (dated by TCRdb to about 2017). With respect to the entire study: An earlier analysis of about 560 of the donors reported about 300 Gb of sequence data and about 120 million unique TCR beta sequences obtained from roughly 170 million T cells. Approximately 330 gigabases of sequencing data and approximately 91 million unique TCR sequences made up an early release that covered fewer than 650 HLA-typed donors. Among the approximately 400 genotyped donors, approximately 77% belonged to the genetic ancestry cluster associated with self-reported Caucasian donors. The study aimed to test whether signatures of past pathogen exposure could be identified by cataloging public T cell receptors. Using immunosequencing, the study profiled T cell repertoires from around 680 subjects and related those repertoires to cytomegalovirus serostatus. Along with the roughly 700-subject first cohort, a separate validation cohort of over a hundred different subjects was used. The study combined high-throughput TCR immunosequencing, statistical association of individual TCRs with disease status, and machine learning to predict cytomegalovirus infection status. To study patterns of TCR occurrence, a later analysis re-analyzed previously published TCR beta repertoires from 666 donors and added high-resolution HLA genotyping. In the later analysis, no new phenotypic data were used to find candidate immune exposures; instead, reliance was placed on TCR beta sequences and their occurrence across donors. An earlier analysis of around 580 of the donors used high-throughput TCR beta sequencing to judge whether each TCR beta V gene segment behaved as functional or pseudogenic. Donor age, sex, ethnicity and CMV serostatus were compiled alongside the repertoire data. A later genetic analysis took genome-wide SNP genotypes for about three fifths of the roughly 700 donors and used that subset as a discovery cohort. Every discovery cohort repertoire had been produced on one sequencing platform. Both class I and class II loci were covered by HLA typing, at four-digit resolution. The number of donors typed differed by locus, with about 629-630 for A, B, C, DRB1 and DQB1, roughly 520 for DQA1, approximately 580 for DPA1, and approximately 470 for DPB1. Because of strong linkage in the cohort, a few DR-DQ haplotypes were treated as single units for association and clustering. On average, about 240,000 unique TCR beta nucleotide sequences were sequenced per donor among some 430 genotyped donors of the cohort, with roughly 18% of those sequences being non-productive.

Beyond this particular receptor, the publication reports: A further reported finding was that TCR beta sequences accurately predicted the HLA-A and HLA-B alleles for most subjects in the first cohort. A later genetic analysis reported fewer N-insertions in productive TCRs among donors in an Asian-associated ancestry cluster than the approximately 670-donor mean. A later analysis found that TCR association rates varied across HLA loci, with DRB1 alleles showing the most associated TCRs and HLA-C alleles the fewest. Only TCR beta chains were sequenced in this cohort, and the absence of alpha or paired-chain data limited detectable features. A later analysis associated 16,951 TCR beta sequences with specific HLA alleles at a false discovery rate of 0.05. In a later analysis, HLA-associated TCR beta chains were found to be more clonally expanded and to have lower generation probabilities than equally common non-associated chains. Some IMGT-functional V segments, including TRBV6-2 and TRBV6-3, could not be told apart with the 87-base-pair reads, so those segments were excluded. The only immune exposure information available for the cohort was CMV serostatus. The classifier was reported to diagnose cytomegalovirus status with high specificity and sensitivity in both the original cohort and the validation cohort. The sequencing pipeline was judged likely to have produced a cluster of highly shared sequence variants as a technical artifact. Assigning TCR associations to individual alleles was difficult when HLA alleles, especially DR and DQ, strongly co-occurred. A total of 150 or so TCR beta chains were listed by the study as associated with cytomegalovirus. An association between a missense DCLRE1C variant and V-gene and J-gene trimming of TCR beta chains was found in a later genetic analysis and replicated in an independent cohort. According to the authors, the approach could potentially be generalized to other disease states and immunological phenotypes. In vitro tests confirmed that a few of the cytomegalovirus-associated TCR beta chains recognize cytomegalovirus antigens. The presence/absence analyses assumed that sequencing depth was roughly uniform across donors, and that assumption may not be true. Most TCR sequences were observed very rarely across donors, whereas some public TCRs were present in many individuals. Because some donors lacked HLA typing at each locus, the association tests relied only on the typed subset. Linkage disequilibrium might explain the correlated functional status among segregating V segments, but an unknown experimental factor could not be excluded. Because counts were too low, 15 or so rarely observed V segments, including chromosome 9 orphons, were excluded from the earlier analysis of a few hundred of the donors. According to a later analysis, parvovirus B19, influenza, CMV and Epstein-Barr virus appeared linked to several top co-occurrence clusters. In a later analysis, most CMV-associated TCR beta chains were found to appear HLA-restricted, with HLA associations seemingly driven largely by CMV exposure. An earlier analysis of 450 to 750 of the donors showed that most TCR beta V segments appeared in productive rearrangements either about 90% or about 30% of the time, which broadly matched IMGT annotations.

Library creation used the immunoSEQ multiplex PCR assay. The multiplex PCR relied on a mix of 60 forward primers for TCR Vbeta segments and 13 reverse primers for TCR Jbeta segments. The CDR3 region of rearranged TCR beta genes was amplified from genomic DNA with a multiplex PCR assay. The amplified TCR beta libraries were sequenced on the Illumina HiSeq System as 87-base-pair reads. As for how the authors treated the data: A later analysis tallied approximately 87 million unique TCR beta chains across the 600 to 700 repertoires, and about 10 million of those chains were shared by two or more donors. A nearest-neighbor algorithm error-corrected the raw reads and collapsed the reads into unique sequences, merging closely related sequences to remove PCR and sequencing errors. Alignment of CDR3 sequences to IMGT reference sequences was used to assign V, D and J gene segments. Each retained sequence needed at least a six-nucleotide match to both a V gene segment and a J gene segment. A rearrangement was called productive if the CDR3 had no stop codons and remained in frame with V and J, and every other rearrangement was called non-productive. Following IMGT convention, CDR3 was defined as the stretch from the second conserved V-encoded cysteine up to the conserved J-encoded phenylalanine. The earlier analysis of approximately 500 of the donors excluded sequences that lacked an unambiguous match to a single V gene segment. An earlier analysis of around 600 of the donors classified V segments as functional when productive rearrangements were above 56.7% and as segregating when the standard deviation between donors was above 5%. A statistical classification framework was built to diagnose cytomegalovirus status from the catalog of TCR beta chain sequences. In a later analysis, V and J genes were assigned by comparing TCR nucleotide sequences against IMGT/GENE-DB human TR gene sequences. In a later analysis, CDR3 sequences and most-parsimonious VDJ recombination scenarios were assigned using the TCRdist pipeline. A later analysis defined each TCR beta chain by its CDR3 amino acid sequence plus V-gene family, and excluded reads lacking a unique V-gene family. A later analysis removed 500 to 650 highly shared, low-generation-probability nucleotide sequences to deal with suspected cross-contamination and a sequencing artifact. A later analysis calculated a clonal expansion index for each public chain from normalized within-repertoire ranks of inferred template counts. Generation probabilities in a later analysis came from a VDJ recombination model fitted to out-of-frame rearrangements, and those results were checked against IGoR. In a later analysis, TCR-TCR, TCR-HLA and TCR-CMV co-occurrence was scored with hypergeometric tests, and a repertoire-size bias correction was applied to TCR pairs. To estimate false discovery rates, a later analysis permuted the HLA or CMV assignments 20 times. In a later analysis, co-occurring TCRs were grouped using DBSCAN, and TCRdist sequence similarity was added for clustering within HLA-allele-positive subsets. For co-occurrence clustering, repertoires with fewer than 30,000 or more than 120,000 public chains were excluded, along with five or six repertoires with anomalous nucleotide sharing. TCRdb took this table from immuneACCESS and kept in-frame rearrangements with V and J called. Such tables lack part of the clones; where checked against another copy, unresolved V genes explain under half of the gap, and the rest is unexplained. V, J and clone size derive from that table, while D and trimming were established from the DNA sequence. The sample records approximately 210,000 clones, about four fifths of which are singletons. Approximately 5.7% of the sample belongs to the ten largest clones.

The cohort was made up of under 800 healthy bone marrow donors. All cohort members were sampled while nominally healthy, although unrecorded immune exposures were likely present. The donor was CMV seropositive and was included in the group of 250 to 300 seropositive cohort members. Each donor provided a peripheral blood sample, and peripheral blood mononuclear cells were used for TCR beta sequencing. The Qiagen DNeasy Blood Extraction Kit was used to extract genomic DNA from the blood cell samples. From the germline V gene, CDR1 is KGHSH and CDR2 is LQKENI. The V end loses 4 bases and the J end loses 6 bases, and a stretch of 18 bases separates them. Reading from cysteine to phenylalanine, the CDR3 counts 15 amino acids. Here the CDR3 DNA is all that survives: 45 bases in frame from base 1.

The rearrangement joined TRBV18 to TRBJ1-1; a tentative D match to TRBD1 spans 5 bases. This clonotype originated in a man aged 40-50 years in good health and CMV-seropositive. The source material was PBMCs. The CDR3 loop reads CASSRPGTSNSEAFF. The nucleotides read TGTGCCAGCTCACGTCCCGGGACTTCCAACTCTGAAGCTTTCTTT.